These 29 T cell receptor beta chains came from one sample sequenced in a study of T-cell reconstitution after alpha-beta-depleted transplantation in children (dated by TCRdb to about 2016). Receptor amplification or capture employed PCR. This sample was sequenced with an Illumina HiSeq 2500. Molecular barcoding was employed in the preparation of TCR libraries, with unique molecular identifiers being used to normalize TCRbeta repertoire quantification. The public reads were reprocessed in TCRdb via fastp at Q25 and MiXCR, keeping in-frame beta chains. Here each entry gathers all rows of one CDR3 protein and keeps the most common genes and DNA. This sample has under 250,000 distinct CDR3 sequences in its table, and approximately 6.3% of those were observed once. The leading ten clones occupy roughly 6% of the sample. The treatment or condition label corresponds to: allogeneic hematopoietic cell transplantation with graft depleted of TCRalphabeta T cells and CD19 B cells.

The sample was PBMCs, taken before TCRalphabeta/CD19-depleted stem cell transplant. The receptors were gathered from a boy aged 2 to 9 with acute lymphoblastic leukemia, due to receive a stem cell transplant.

This clonotype was counted many times. The chain uses TRBV20-1 and TRBJ2-3; 8 bases are a match to TRBD1. The CDR3 runs to 15 residues. The V segment lost 4 bases and the J segment 0 bases; nucleotides outside the gene matches: 6. Germline-derived CDR1 and CDR2 are DFQATT and SNEGSKA (reference sequence). This chain's CDR3 is CSATSTGVSTDTQYF. The CDR3 DNA reads TGCAGTGCTACGTCGACAGGGGTTAGCACAGATACGCAGTATTTT.

This clonotype has ten or more counts. The chain combines TRBV2 with TRBJ2-7; D might be TRBD2 (6 bases). The V gene's germline CDR1 is SNHLY and CDR2 FYNNEI. CDR3 length: 14 amino acids. V gave up 2 bases and J gave up 4 bases, with 12 bases separating them. CDR3 DNA sequence: TGTGCCAGCAGTGAACCGCGGGGTGAATACGAGCAGTACTTC. Its translation is CASSEPRGEYEQYF.

This clonotype showed up many times. The chain's CDR3 is CSVEGGRGGNTGELFF. For the CDR3, the DNA is TGCAGCGTTGAGGGGGGTAGAGGGGGGAACACCGGGGAGCTGTTTTTT. The V call is TRBV29-1, the J call TRBJ2-2; D may match TRBD1 or TRBD2 (6 bases each). This CDR3 region has 16 residues. Germline V gene data show CDR1 as SQVTM and CDR2 as ANQGSEA. Trimming left V 3 bases short and J 1 base short, with 15 bases between.

This clonotype appeared many times. The chain has TRBV29-1 and TRBJ2-3; tentatively, D is TRBD1 or TRBD2 (5 bases each). Germline CDR1 is SQVTM and CDR2 is ANQGSEA. This CDR3 has 14 amino acids. Trimming shortened V by 6 bases and J by 4 bases, and 17 bases separated the two germline ends. CDR3 nucleotide sequence: TGCAGCGTCCGAGGGTCCGACAGAGCAGATACGCAGTATTTT. This sequence encodes CSVRGSDRADTQYF.

The CDR3 region has the DNA TGTGCCAGCAGCCTTGAGACAGGGGTCGGGAATGAGCAGTTCTTC. This encodes CASSLETGVGNEQFF. V and J are TRBV11-2 and TRBJ2-1; TRBD1 matches 8 bases. The CDR3 is made up of 15 amino acids. V was clipped by 5 bases and J by 7 bases; unmatched bases: 10. Germline CDR1 SGHAT, CDR2 FQNNGV.

This clonotype was counted between two and nine times. The genes are TRBV6-5 and TRBJ2-5; no definite D call. Germline V lookup: CDR1 MNHEY, CDR2 SVGAGI. Trimming removed 1 base from V and 2 bases from J, with 8 bases in between. The CDR3 runs to 14 residues. In DNA form, the CDR3 reads TGTGCCAGCAGTTACTTGGGCGTTCAAGAGACCCAGTACTTC. Translating gives CASSYLGVQETQYF.

The chain employs TRBV29-1 and TRBJ1-1; the D gene is possibly TRBD1 (6 bases). CDR1 and CDR2 (germline): SQVTM, ANQGSEA. This CDR3 region has 14 residues. Trimming cost V 2 bases and J 3 bases, with 13 bases left between them. The CDR3 nucleotides are TGCAGCGTTGAAATGCTCAGGGGTGACACTGAAGCTTTCTTT. As protein: CSVEMLRGDTEAFF.

This clonotype was detected ten times or more. The V call is TRBV7-2, the J call TRBJ2-5; D tentatively fits TRBD1 or TRBD2 (5 bases each). V lost 2 bases and J 4 bases, leaving 11 bases between the germline ends. CDR1 is SGHTA, CDR2 FQGNSA, per germline. This CDR3 is built from 14 residues. The DNA of the CDR3 is TGTGCCAGCAGCTTAATACTTGGGGGAGAGACCCAGTACTTC. Translated, it gives CASSLILGGETQYF.

This clonotype was seen at least ten times. The chain recombines TRBV18 with TRBJ2-5; possibly TRBD1 for D (6 bases). Trimming cost V 6 bases and J 2 bases, with 16 bases left between them. Germline V gene data show CDR1 as KGHSH and CDR2 as LQKENI. CDR3 length: 15 amino acids. The CDR3 DNA follows: TGTGCCAGCTCCCTTCCCTCGCAGGGGCAAGAGACCCAGTACTTC. As protein: CASSLPSQGQETQYF.

This clonotype occurred many times. V gene TRBV29-1 combines with J gene TRBJ2-1, with 8 nucleotides matching TRBD1. CDR3 length: 17 amino acids. V dropped 4 bases and J dropped 5; count of bases not matched to a gene: 16. Germline V gene data show CDR1 as SQVTM and CDR2 as ANQGSEA. The DNA of the CDR3 is TGCAGCGTTGGAGATGGTCTGGACAGGGAGTGGAACAATGAGCAGTTCTTC. Its translation is CSVGDGLDREWNNEQFF.

This clonotype has at least ten counts. CDR3 protein: CASSRRFGTSGERRETQYF. CDR3 DNA sequence: TGTGCCAGCAGTCGGCGCTTCGGGACTAGCGGGGAGAGGCGAGAGACCCAGTACTTC. The rearrangement links TRBV28 to TRBJ2-5; TRBD2 matches at 13 bases. The germline CDR1 and CDR2 sequences are MDHEN and SYDVKM. CDR3 size: 19 residues. Losses at the gene ends were 5 bases for V and 4 bases for J; bases not matched to a gene: 16. Combining the CDR3 with reference TRBV28 and TRBJ2-5 gives the whole variable domain DVKVTQSSRYLVKRTGEKVFLECVQDMDHENMFWYRQDPGLGLRLIYFSYDVKMKEKGDIPEGYSVSREKKERFSLILESASTNQTSMYLCASSRRFGTSGERRETQYFGPGTRLLVL.

The chain employs TRBV7-2 and TRBJ2-6; D unresolved. Trimming removed 5 bases from V and 0 bases from J, with 11 bases in between. Looked up from germline, CDR1 is SGHTA and CDR2 is FQGNSA. CDR3 length: 16 residues. The CDR3 loop reads CASSPGWGSGANVLTF. The CDR3 coding sequence is TGTGCCAGCAGCCCCGGTTGGGGCTCTGGGGCCAACGTCCTGACTTTC.

This clonotype came up a few times. This chain links TRBV6-2 or TRBV6-3 with TRBJ2-7; D possibly matches TRBD1 or TRBD2 (5 bases each). In germline, CDR1 is MNHEY, CDR2 SVGEGT. V was cut by 6 bases and J by 0 bases, with 9 bases left in between. This CDR3 contains 13 residues. The CDR3 region is CASSRDASYEQYF. CDR3 DNA: TGTGCCAGCAGCCGGGACGCCTCCTACGAGCAGTACTTC.

This clonotype was picked up many times. This chain joins TRBV5-1 and TRBJ2-5; possibly TRBD1 or TRBD2 for D (6 bases each). Trimming stripped 7 bases from V and 4 bases from J, with 11 bases between. Looked up from germline, CDR1 is SGHRS and CDR2 is YFSETQ. The CDR3 sequence is 12 residues long. CDR3 in DNA: TGCGCCAGCGTCGGGGGCACAGAGACCCAGTACTTC. Translating it yields CASVGGTETQYF.

This clonotype was observed at least ten times. This sequence joins TRBV5-1 and TRBJ1-5; D not certain. V lost 1 base and J 9 bases, leaving 11 bases between the germline ends. This CDR3 has 13 amino acids. CDR1 is SGHRS and CDR2 is YFSETQ in the germline V gene. This chain's CDR3 is CASSLRPLGPQHF. The CDR3 DNA reads as TGCGCCAGCAGCTTGAGACCCTTGGGGCCCCAGCATTTT. Full variable domain (rest looked up from reference TRBV5-1 and TRBJ1-5): KAGVTQTPRYLIKTRGQQVTLSCSPISGHRSVSWYQQTPGQGLQFLFEYFSETQRNKGNFPGRFSGRQFSNSRSEMNVSTLELGDSALYLCASSLRPLGPQHFGDGTRLSIL.

This clonotype was counted a few times. The junction does not match germline at one end; this may be a read error. The chain carries TRBV20-1 and TRBJ2-1, with 11 bases fitting TRBD2. This CDR3 contains 12 residues. Per the germline V gene, CDR1 is DFQATT and CDR2 is SNEGSKA (reference sequence). The CDR3 region has the DNA TGCAGTCCTAGCGGGAGGAGTAATGAGCAGTTCTTC. It translates to CSPSGRSNEQFF.

As DNA, the CDR3 is TGCGCCAGCAGCCAAGACACTCCTGGGGCCAACGTCCTGACTTTC. Encoded protein: CASSQDTPGANVLTF. This chain connects TRBV4-3 to TRBJ2-6; unclear D gene. The CDR3 is 15 amino acids. The germline V gene has CDR1 LGHNA and CDR2 YSLEER. The germline V and J ends were trimmed by 0 bases and 2 bases, with 5 bases remaining between them.

This clonotype was observed at least ten times. The rearrangement joins TRBV6-2 or TRBV6-3 to TRBJ2-2; D remains unclear. Germline CDR1 MNHEY, CDR2 SVGEGT. This CDR3 has 13 amino acids. Deletions cut 8 bases from V and 3 bases from J, with 10 bases between. Here the CDR3 DNA reads TGTGCCAGCCGCTCGACGGACACCGGGGAGCTGTTTTTT. Its protein product is CASRSTDTGELFF.

This clonotype has a handful of counts. The chain is built from TRBV7-2 and TRBJ2-3, with TRBD2 identical over 10 bases. The CDR3 covers 17 residues. The germline V gene has CDR1 SGHTA and CDR2 FQGNSA. Germline trimming cut 5 bases from V and 4 bases from J; bases unmatched to any gene: 12. The CDR3 DNA sequence: TGTGCCAGCAGCCGGGACCTAGCGGGGGAGATCGCAGATACGCAGTATTTT. Translating it yields CASSRDLAGEIADTQYF.

The CDR3 bases are TGTGCCAGCAATCCGACAGCCTACAATGAGCAGTTCTTC. This translates into CASNPTAYNEQFF. The J gene is TRBJ2-1, the V gene TRBV6-2 or TRBV6-3; D possibly corresponds to TRBD1 (5 bases). The germline V gene encodes CDR1 MNHEY and CDR2 SVGEGT. V lost 7 bases, J lost 2 bases, and 9 bases lay in between. The CDR3 consists of 13 residues.

Written as DNA, the CDR3 is TGTGCCAGCAGTTTATCGGACGGGAGGGCTCCCTACGAGCAGTACTTC. Protein: CASSLSDGRAPYEQYF. This chain connects TRBV27 to TRBJ2-7; 8 bases line up with TRBD2. Germline CDR1 MNHEY, CDR2 SMNVEV (reference sequence). CDR3 length: 16 residues. V lost 0 bases and J lost 2; bases outside the gene matches: 6.

This clonotype was detected many times. This chain joins TRBV10-3 and TRBJ2-6; 12 nucleotides match TRBD1. The CDR3 consists of 18 residues. Looked up from germline, CDR1 is ENHRY and CDR2 is SYGVKD. V lost 7 bases to trimming and J lost 3 bases; unmatched junction nucleotides: 10. This CDR3 is CAITPRDRGQVGANVLTF. The DNA for the CDR3 is TGTGCCATCACCCCCCGGGACAGGGGGCAAGTTGGGGCCAACGTCCTGACTTTC.

This clonotype was observed a handful of times. The chain has TRBV2 and TRBJ2-1; 13 positions match TRBD2. V was clipped by 7 bases and J by 6 bases; unmatched bases: 6. The CDR3 loop spans 15 amino acids. CDR1 is SNHLY, CDR2 FYNNEI, per germline. The CDR3 region has the DNA TGTGCCAGCACCTTACTAGCGGGAGGGCCCAATGAGCAGTTCTTC. Translation: CASTLLAGGPNEQFF. Variable domain in full (rest from reference TRBV2 and TRBJ2-1): EPEVTQTPSHQVTQMGQEVILRCVPISNHLYFYWYRQILGQKVEFLVSFYNNEISEKSEIFDDQFSVERPDGSNFTLKIRSTKLEDSAMYFCASTLLAGGPNEQFFGPGTRLTVL.

Ten or more counts support this clonotype. V usage is TRBV3-1 and J usage is TRBJ2-2, with TRBD1 identical over 8 bases. The CDR3 loop spans 17 amino acids. Germline V gene lookup returns CDR1 LGHDT and CDR2 YNNKEL (reference sequence). With V trimmed by 1 base and J by 9 bases, 13 bases remained unmatched. The CDR3 DNA reads as TGTGCCAGCAGCCAAGCAAAGGGGACAGGCGGACTGCGGGAGCTGTTTTTT. Translation gives CASSQAKGTGGLRELFF.

A few counts support this clonotype. This chain uses TRBV29-1 with TRBJ2-1; 11 bases agree with TRBD2. The CDR3 extends over 13 amino acids. Germline CDR1 and CDR2: SQVTM and ANQGSEA. V trimming: 5 bases; J trimming: 6 bases; junction bases outside the gene matches: 3. This CDR3 is CSVLGTSGNEQFF. CDR3 nucleotide sequence: TGCAGCGTTCTGGGGACTAGCGGCAATGAGCAGTTCTTC.

This clonotype was seen many times. This rearrangement joins TRBV10-3 to TRBJ2-3; no reliable D call. V lost 0 bases, J lost 1 base, and 14 bases lay in between. CDR3 length: 17 amino acids. The germline CDR1 and CDR2 sequences are ENHRY and SYGVKD. In DNA form, the CDR3 reads TGTGCCATCAGTGAGTCCGTCTCGCTAGGAGGCACAGATACGCAGTATTTT. This gives the protein CAISESVSLGGTDTQYF.

V usage is TRBV6-2 or TRBV6-3 and J usage is TRBJ1-2; 9 bases line up with TRBD1. The CDR3 totals 14 residues. The J segment lost 7 bases and the V segment lost 5 bases, leaving 8 bases of the junction unmatched. CDR1 and CDR2 (germline): MNHEY, SVGEGT. The CDR3: CASSPGTGYGGYTF. In DNA, the CDR3 is TGTGCCAGCAGTCCCGGGACAGGGTATGGTGGCTACACCTTC.

A few counts support this clonotype. The rearrangement links TRBV7-9 to TRBJ1-4, with D possibly matching TRBD1 (5 bases). CDR1 is SEHNR and CDR2 is FQNEAQ in the germline V gene (reference sequence). The CDR3 length is 16 residues. The V end was cut by 1 base, the J end by 2 bases, with 11 bases between. Here the CDR3 DNA reads TGTGCCAGCAGCTTAGGATCAAGGGGTACTAATGAAAAACTGTTTTTT. Translating gives CASSLGSRGTNEKLFF.

The sample holds many counts of this clonotype. The V and J genes are TRBV9 and TRBJ2-2, with unresolved D. The V end was cut by 6 bases, the J end by 3 bases, with 6 bases between. Germline CDR1 reads SGDLS; CDR2 reads YYNGEE. This CDR3 contains 12 residues. As DNA, the CDR3 is TGTGCCAGCAACGTTTACACCGGGGAGCTGTTTTTT. It encodes CASNVYTGELFF.